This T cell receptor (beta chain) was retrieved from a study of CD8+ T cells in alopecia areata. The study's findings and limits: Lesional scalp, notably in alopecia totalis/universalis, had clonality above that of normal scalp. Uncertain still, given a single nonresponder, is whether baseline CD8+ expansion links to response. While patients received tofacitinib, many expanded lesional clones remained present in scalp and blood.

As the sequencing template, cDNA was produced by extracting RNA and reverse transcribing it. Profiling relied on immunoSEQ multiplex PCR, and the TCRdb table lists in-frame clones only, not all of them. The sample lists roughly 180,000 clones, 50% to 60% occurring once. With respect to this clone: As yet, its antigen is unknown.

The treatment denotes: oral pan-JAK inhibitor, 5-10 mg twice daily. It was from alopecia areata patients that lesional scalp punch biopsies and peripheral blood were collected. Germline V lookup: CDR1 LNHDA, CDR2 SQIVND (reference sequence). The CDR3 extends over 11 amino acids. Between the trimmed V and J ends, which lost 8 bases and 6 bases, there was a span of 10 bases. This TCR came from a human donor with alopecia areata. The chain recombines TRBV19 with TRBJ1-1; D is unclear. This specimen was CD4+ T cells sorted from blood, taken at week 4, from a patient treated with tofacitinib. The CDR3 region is CASFNVAEAFF. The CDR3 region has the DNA TGTGCCAGTTTTAACGTCGCTGAAGCTTTCTTT.